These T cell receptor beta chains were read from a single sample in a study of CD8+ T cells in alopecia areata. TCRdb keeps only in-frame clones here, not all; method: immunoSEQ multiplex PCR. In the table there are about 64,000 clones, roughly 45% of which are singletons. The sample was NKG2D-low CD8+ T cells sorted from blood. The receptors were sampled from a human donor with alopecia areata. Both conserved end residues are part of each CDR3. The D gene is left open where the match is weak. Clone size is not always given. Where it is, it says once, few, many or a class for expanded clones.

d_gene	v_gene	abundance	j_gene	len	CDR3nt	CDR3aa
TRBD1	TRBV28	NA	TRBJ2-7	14	TGTGCCAGCACCCGGGACAGGGGGCTTTACGAGCAGTACTTC	CASTRDRGLYEQYF
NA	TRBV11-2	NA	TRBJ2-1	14	TGTGCCAGCAGCTTAGGAGGGGGGGCGAGGGAGCAGTTCTTC	CASSLGGGAREQFF
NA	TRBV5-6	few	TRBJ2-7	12	TGTGCCAGCAGCTCGCAGGGTTACGAGCAGTACTTC	CASSSQGYEQYF
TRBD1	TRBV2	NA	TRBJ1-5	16	TGTGCCAGCAGTGAATCAGAGGGGGCGGGCAATCAGCCCCAGCATTTT	CASSESEGAGNQPQHF
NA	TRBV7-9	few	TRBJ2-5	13	TGTGCCAGCAGCTTACCGGAACGAGAGACCCAGTACTTC	CASSLPERETQYF
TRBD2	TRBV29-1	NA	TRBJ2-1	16	TGCAGCGTCCGAGGACTAGCGGGATTGACCTACAATGAGCAGTTCTTC	CSVRGLAGLTYNEQFF
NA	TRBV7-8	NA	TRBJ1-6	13	TGTGCCAGCAGCGAGGACGGGAATTCACCCCTCCACTTT	CASSEDGNSPLHF
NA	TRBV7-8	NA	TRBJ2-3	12	TGTGCCAGCAGCCAACCTATAGATACGCAGTATTTT	CASSQPIDTQYF
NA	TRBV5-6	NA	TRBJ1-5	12	TGTGCCAGCAGCTTATACAACCAGCCCCAGCATTTT	CASSLYNQPQHF
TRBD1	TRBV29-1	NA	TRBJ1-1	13	TGCAGCGTTGAAGCAGGGGGCGGCACTGAAGCTTTCTTT	CSVEAGGGTEAFF
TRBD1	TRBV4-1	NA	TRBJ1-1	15	TGCGCCAGCAGCCACGGACAGGGGGTAGTCACTGAAGCTTTCTTT	CASSHGQGVVTEAFF
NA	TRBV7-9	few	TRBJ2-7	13	TGTGCCAGCAGCTTTGGATTTTCCTACGAGCAGTACTTC	CASSFGFSYEQYF
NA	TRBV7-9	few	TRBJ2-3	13	TGTGCCAGCAGCTTAGTTATCGCAGATACGCAGTATTTT	CASSLVIADTQYF
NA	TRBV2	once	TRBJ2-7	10	TGTGCCAGCATAGCGGACGAGCAGTACTTC	CASIADEQYF
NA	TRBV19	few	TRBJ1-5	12	TGTGCCAGCGGAGGTGGCAATCAGCCCCAGCATTTT	CASGGGNQPQHF
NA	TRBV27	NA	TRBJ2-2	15	TGTGCCAGCAGTCCCTATCAGGGGGGAACCGGGGAGCTGTTTTTT	CASSPYQGGTGELFF
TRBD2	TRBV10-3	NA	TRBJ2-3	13	TGTGCCACACAGCGGGAGCCCACAGATACGCAGTATTTT	CATQREPTDTQYF
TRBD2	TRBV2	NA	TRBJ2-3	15	TGTGCCAGCAGACTGACTAGCGGGGTGTCATATACGCAGTATTTT	CASRLTSGVSYTQYF